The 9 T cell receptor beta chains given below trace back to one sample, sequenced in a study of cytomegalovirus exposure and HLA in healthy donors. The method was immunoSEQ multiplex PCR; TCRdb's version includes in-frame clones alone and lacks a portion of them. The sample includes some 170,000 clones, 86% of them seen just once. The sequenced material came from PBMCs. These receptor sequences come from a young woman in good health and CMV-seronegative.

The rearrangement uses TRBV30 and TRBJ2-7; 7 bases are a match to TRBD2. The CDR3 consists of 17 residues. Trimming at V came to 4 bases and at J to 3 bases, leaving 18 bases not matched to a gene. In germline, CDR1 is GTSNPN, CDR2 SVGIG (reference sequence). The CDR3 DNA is TGTGCCTGGATGGGGGGATCAGGGCGGGAGAGGGTCTACGAGCAGTACTTC. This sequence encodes CAWMGGSGRERVYEQYF.

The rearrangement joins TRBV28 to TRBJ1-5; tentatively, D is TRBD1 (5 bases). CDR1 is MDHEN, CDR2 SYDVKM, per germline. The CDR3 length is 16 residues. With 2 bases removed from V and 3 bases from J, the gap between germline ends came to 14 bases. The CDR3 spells CASSLGGGVSNQPQHF. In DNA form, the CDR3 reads TGTGCCAGCAGTTTAGGGGGAGGGGTCTCCAATCAGCCCCAGCATTTT.

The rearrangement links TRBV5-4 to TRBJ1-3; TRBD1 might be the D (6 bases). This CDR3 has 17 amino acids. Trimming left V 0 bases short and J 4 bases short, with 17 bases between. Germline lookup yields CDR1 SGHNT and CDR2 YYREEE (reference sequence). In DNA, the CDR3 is TGTGCCAGCAGCTTGGGCGCACAGGGTTCCTTCGGAAACACCATATATTTT. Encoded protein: CASSLGAQGSFGNTIYF. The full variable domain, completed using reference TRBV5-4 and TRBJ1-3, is ETGVTQSPTHLIKTRGQQVTLRCSSQSGHNTVSWYQQALGQGPQFIFQYYREEENGRGNFPPRFSGLQFPNYSSELNVNALELDDSALYLCASSLGAQGSFGNTIYFGEGSWLTVV.

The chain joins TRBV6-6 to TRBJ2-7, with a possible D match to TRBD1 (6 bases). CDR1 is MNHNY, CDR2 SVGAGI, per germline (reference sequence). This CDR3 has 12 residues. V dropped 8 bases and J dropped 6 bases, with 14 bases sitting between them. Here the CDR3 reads CASAGVLAEQYF. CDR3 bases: TGTGCCAGCGCAGGGGTCCTCGCCGAGCAGTACTTC.

Here the CDR3 DNA reads TGTGCCAGCAGCTTTCCTCTGGACAGGGCACTTTGCACAGATACGCAGTATTTT. It specifies CASSFPLDRALCTDTQYF. The J gene is TRBJ2-3, the V gene TRBV11-3; 8 bases fit TRBD1. CDR1 and CDR2 (germline): SGHNT, YENEEA. Trimming cost V 3 bases and J 1 base; bases outside gene matches: 12. This CDR3 spans 18 amino acids.

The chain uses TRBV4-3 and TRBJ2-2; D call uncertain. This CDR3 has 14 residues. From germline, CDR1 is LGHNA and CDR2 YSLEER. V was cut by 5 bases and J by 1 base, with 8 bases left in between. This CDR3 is CASSEVGNTGELFF. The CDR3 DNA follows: TGCGCCAGCAGCGAAGTCGGGAACACCGGGGAGCTGTTTTTT.

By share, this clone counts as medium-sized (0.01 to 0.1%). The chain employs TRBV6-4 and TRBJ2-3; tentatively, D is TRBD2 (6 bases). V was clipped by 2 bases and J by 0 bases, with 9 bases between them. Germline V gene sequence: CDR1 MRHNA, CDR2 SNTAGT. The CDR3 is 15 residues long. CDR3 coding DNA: TGTGCCAGCAGTGACGCAGCGGGTAGCACAGATACGCAGTATTTT. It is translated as CASSDAAGSTDTQYF.

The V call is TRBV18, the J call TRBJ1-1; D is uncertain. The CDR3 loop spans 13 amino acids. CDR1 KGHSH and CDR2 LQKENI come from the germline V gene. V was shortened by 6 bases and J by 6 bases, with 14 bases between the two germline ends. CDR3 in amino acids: CASSSRRSPEAFF. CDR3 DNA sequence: TGTGCCAGCTCCTCCAGGAGGAGCCCTGAAGCTTTCTTT.

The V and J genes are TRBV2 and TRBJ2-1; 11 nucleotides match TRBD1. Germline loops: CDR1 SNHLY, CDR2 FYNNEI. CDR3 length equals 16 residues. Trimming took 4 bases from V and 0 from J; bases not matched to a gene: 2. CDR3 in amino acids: CASSVGTGGSYNEQFF. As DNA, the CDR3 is TGTGCCAGCAGTGTAGGGACAGGGGGCTCCTACAATGAGCAGTTCTTC.